By sample share, the clone carrying this T cell receptor beta chain is large. Its antigen is not identified. Time point described: sample taken at primary tumor resection. The data originate from a study of spatial heterogeneity in lung cancer. Findings of the study overall: Tumor mutation count correlated with how many alpha and beta TCRs expanded intratumorally.

CDR1 is MGHRA and CDR2 is YSYEKL in the germline V gene. The CDR3 length is 15 residues. The J segment lost 8 bases and the V segment lost 3 bases, leaving 6 bases of the junction unmatched. Using its own MiXCR run on the 5' RACE reads, TCRdb lists one record per CDR3 protein. The data contain under 4,500 distinct CDR3 sequences, less than 8.5% of them singletons. The TCR was taken from a male donor with early-stage non-small cell lung cancer. Here the sequenced sample was lung tumor tissue, taken at surgery. The chain has TRBV4-1 and TRBJ1-6; 8 bases map to TRBD1. CDR3 bases: TGCGCCAGCAGCCACCGGACAGGGTGGCATTCACCCCTCCACTTT. Protein product: CASSHRTGWHSPLHF.